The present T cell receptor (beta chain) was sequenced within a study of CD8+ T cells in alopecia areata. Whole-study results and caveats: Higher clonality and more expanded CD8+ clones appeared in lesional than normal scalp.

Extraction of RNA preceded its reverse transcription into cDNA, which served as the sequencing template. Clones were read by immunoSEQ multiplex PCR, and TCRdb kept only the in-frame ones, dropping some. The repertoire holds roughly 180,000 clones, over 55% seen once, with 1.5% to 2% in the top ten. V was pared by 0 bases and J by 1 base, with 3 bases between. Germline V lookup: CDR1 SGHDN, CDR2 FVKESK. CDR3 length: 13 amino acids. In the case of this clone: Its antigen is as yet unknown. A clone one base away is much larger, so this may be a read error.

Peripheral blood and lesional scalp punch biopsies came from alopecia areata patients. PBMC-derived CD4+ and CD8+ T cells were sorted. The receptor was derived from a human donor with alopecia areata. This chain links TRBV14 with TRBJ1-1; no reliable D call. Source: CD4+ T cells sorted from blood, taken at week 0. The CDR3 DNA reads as TGTGCCAGCAGCCAAGACAGGAACACTGAAGCTTTCTTT. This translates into CASSQDRNTEAFF.